This T cell receptor (beta chain) was sequenced for a study of blood T cell repertoires in COVID-19. The V segment lost 1 base and the J segment 1 base; nucleotides outside the gene matches: 5. The CDR3 consists of 15 residues. Germline loops: CDR1 GTSNPN, CDR2 SVGIG (reference sequence). Repertoires were generated with immunoSEQ multiplex PCR, while TCRdb's copy carries only in-frame clones and drops some. The sample lists tens of thousands of clones; 70% to 85% were seen once. Source material: peripheral blood. The source of this sequence is a man aged 55 to 70 with active or convalescent COVID-19. V and J are TRBV30 and TRBJ1-2, with TRBD1 matching over 8 bases. CDR3 DNA: TGTGCCTGGAGTGGCCGACAGGGGCGTAACTATGGCTACACCTTC. This translates into CAWSGRQGRNYGYTF.